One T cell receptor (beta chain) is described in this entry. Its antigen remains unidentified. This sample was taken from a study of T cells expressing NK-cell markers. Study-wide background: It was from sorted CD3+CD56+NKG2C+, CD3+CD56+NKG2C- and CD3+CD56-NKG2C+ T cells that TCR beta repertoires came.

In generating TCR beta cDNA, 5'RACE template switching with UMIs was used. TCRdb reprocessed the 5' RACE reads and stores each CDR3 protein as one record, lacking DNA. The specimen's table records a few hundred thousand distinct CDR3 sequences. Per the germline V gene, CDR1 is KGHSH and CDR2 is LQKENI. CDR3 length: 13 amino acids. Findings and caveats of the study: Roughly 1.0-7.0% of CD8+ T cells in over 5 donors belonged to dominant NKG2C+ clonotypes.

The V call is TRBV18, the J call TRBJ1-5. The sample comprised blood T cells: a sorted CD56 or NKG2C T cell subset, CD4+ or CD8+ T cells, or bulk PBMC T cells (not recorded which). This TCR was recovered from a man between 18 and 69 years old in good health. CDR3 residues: CASSPPGSGPQHF.